This T cell receptor beta chain originates from a study of CD8+ T cells in alopecia areata. Study as a whole: Administration of oral tofacitinib to treated patients was at 5 to 10 mg twice daily. Study observations and caveats: It was observed that many expanded lesional clones persisted in scalp and blood during tofacitinib.

The sample's treatment: oral pan-JAK inhibitor, 5-10 mg twice daily. This clone is a singleton in its sample. Its target is unknown. J was trimmed by 1 base and V by 7 bases; bases with no gene match: 3. Looked up from germline, CDR1 is GTSNPN and CDR2 is SVGIG (reference sequence). This CDR3 spans 12 amino acids. It was cDNA, reverse transcribed from extracted RNA, that served as the sequencing template. TCRdb's table, derived via immunoSEQ multiplex PCR, lists solely in-frame clones and lacks some. The sample shows about 180,000 clones, 50% to 65% of them seen only once. Material: CD8+ T cells sorted from blood, obtained at week 24, from a patient treated with tofacitinib. The V gene is TRBV30, the J gene TRBJ2-7; 8 nucleotides match TRBD1. The receptor comes from a human donor with alopecia areata. In nucleotides, the CDR3 is TGTGCCTCCCGGGACAGGTCCTACGAGCAGTACTTC. It codes for CASRDRSYEQYF.